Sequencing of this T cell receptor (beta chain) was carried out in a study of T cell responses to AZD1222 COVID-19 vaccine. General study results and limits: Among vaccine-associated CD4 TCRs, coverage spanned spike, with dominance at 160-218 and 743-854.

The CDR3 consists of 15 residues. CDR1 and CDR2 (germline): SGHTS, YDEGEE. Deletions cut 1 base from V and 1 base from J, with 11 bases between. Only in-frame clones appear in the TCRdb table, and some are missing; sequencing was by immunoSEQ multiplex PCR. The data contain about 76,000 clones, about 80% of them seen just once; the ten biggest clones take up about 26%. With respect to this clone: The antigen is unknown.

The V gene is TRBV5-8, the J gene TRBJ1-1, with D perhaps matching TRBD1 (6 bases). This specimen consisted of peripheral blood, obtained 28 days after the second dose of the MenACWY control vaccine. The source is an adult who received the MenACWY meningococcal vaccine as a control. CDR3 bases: TGTGCCAGCAGCTTGAGGGGGACATGGAACACTGAAGCTTTCTTT. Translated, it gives CASSLRGTWNTEAFF.